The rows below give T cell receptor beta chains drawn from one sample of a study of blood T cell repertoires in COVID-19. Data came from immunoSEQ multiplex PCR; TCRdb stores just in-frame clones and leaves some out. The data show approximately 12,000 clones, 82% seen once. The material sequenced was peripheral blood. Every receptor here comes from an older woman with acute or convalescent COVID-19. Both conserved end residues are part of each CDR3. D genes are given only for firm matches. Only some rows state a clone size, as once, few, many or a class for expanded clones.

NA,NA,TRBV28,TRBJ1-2,TGTGCCAGCGGCGGGGGATGGTATGGCTACACCTTC,CASGGGWYGYTF
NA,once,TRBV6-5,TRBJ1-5,TGTGCCAGCAGTTACCCAGGGCCCCAGCATTTT,CASSYPGPQHF
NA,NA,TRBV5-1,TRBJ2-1,TGCGCCAGCAGCTTGGACAGGGCTAACAATGAGCAGTTCTTC,CASSLDRANNEQFF
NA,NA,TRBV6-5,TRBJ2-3,TGTGCCAGCAGTCAGGCTTTCACTAGCACAGATACGCAGTATTTT,CASSQAFTSTDTQYF
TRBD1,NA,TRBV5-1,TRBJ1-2,TGCGCCAGCAGAGAGCTCCCAACGACAGGGTCTCATGGCTACACCTTC,CASRELPTTGSHGYTF
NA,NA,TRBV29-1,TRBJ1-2,TGCAGCGTTAATAGGGCAGGGCGTTACACCTTC,CSVNRAGRYTF
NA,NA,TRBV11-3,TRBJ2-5,TGTGCCAGCTGCACAGGGTTGGCCCAAGAGACCCAGTACTTC,CASCTGLAQETQYF
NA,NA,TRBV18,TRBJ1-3,TGTGCCAGCTCACTCCAGACAGGTCAGAACACTGGAAACACCATATATTTT,CASSLQTGQNTGNTIYF
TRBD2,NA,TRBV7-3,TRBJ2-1,TGTGCCAGCAGCCCCGGGACTAGCGGGGGGGCCTCCTACAATGAGCAGTTCTTC,CASSPGTSGGASYNEQFF
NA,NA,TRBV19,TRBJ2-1,TGTGCCAGTAGACGCAGAGCGACCTACAATGAGCAGTTCTTC,CASRRRATYNEQFF
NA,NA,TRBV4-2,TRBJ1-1,TGTGCCAGCAGCCCGACTTCTGTGAACACTGAAGCTTTCTTT,CASSPTSVNTEAFF
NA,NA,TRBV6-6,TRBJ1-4,TGTGCCAGCAGTTACTCGGGGCCGTGGGGTTCTGAAAAACTGTTTTTT,CASSYSGPWGSEKLFF
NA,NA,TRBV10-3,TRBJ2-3,TGTGCCACCTCACTGGGCCCAGGGCTGACAGCAGATACGCAGTATTTT,CATSLGPGLTADTQYF
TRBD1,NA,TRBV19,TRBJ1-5,TGTGCCAGTAGCCCGACAGGGGACAATCAGCCCCAGCATTTT,CASSPTGDNQPQHF
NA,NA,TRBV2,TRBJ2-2,TGTGCCAGCAGTGAAGCGCGAGTAAGAAACACCGGGGAGCTGTTTTTT,CASSEARVRNTGELFF
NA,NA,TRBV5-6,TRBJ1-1,TGTGCCAGCAGCTTGGGGGCCACATTTAAGGCTTTCTTT,CASSLGATFKAFF
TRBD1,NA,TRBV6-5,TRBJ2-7,TGTGCCAGCAGGATGGGGGACAGGGGATACGAGCAGTACTTC,CASRMGDRGYEQYF
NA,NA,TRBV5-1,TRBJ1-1,TGCGCCAGCAGCGGGATGGGCGGAGGAGTAGAAGCTTTCTTT,CASSGMGGGVEAFF
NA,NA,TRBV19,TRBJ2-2,TGTGCCAGTAGAAGACTTTTAGGGGAGCTGTTTTTT,CASRRLLGELFF
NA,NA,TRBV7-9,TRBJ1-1,TGTGCCAGCTCACAGGGAATGAACACTGAAGCTTTCTTT,CASSQGMNTEAFF
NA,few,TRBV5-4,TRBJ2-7,TGTGCCAGCAGCTTGTATCCACAGGGCTACGAGCAGTACTTC,CASSLYPQGYEQYF
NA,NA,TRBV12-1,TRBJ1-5,TGTGCCAGCAGCCCGAATCAGCCCCAGCATTTT,CASSPNQPQHF
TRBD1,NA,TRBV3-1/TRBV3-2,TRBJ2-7,TGTGCCAGCAGCCAGGAGGACAGGGTCTCCTACGAGCAGTACTTC,CASSQEDRVSYEQYF
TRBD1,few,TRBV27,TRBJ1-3,TGTGCCAGCAAGCCGGGACAGGGGGGAAACACCATATATTTT,CASKPGQGGNTIYF
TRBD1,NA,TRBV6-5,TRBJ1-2,TGTGCCAGCGACCGGGACAGGGGGGACTATGGCTACACCTTC,CASDRDRGDYGYTF
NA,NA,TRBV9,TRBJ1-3,TGTGCCAGCAGCGTAGGACTGAATTCTGGAAACACCATATATTTT,CASSVGLNSGNTIYF
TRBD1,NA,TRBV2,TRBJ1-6,TGTGCCAGCAGTGAGACGGGACAGAATTCACCCCTCCACTTT,CASSETGQNSPLHF
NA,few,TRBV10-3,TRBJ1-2,TGTGCCATCAGTGGAGGGGCGGGGTCCTATGGCTACACCTTC,CAISGGAGSYGYTF
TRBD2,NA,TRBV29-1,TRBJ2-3,TGCAGCGTTGAGCTAGCGGGGGATTCCACAGATACGCAGTATTTT,CSVELAGDSTDTQYF
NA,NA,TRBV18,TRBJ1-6,TGTGCCAGCTCACCGTCACCACTATATAATTCACCCCTCCACTTT,CASSPSPLYNSPLHF
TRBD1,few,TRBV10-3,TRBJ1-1,TGTGCCACGGGACAGGGGCTCACTGAAGCTTTCTTT,CATGQGLTEAFF
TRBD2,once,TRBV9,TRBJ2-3,TGTGCCAGCAGCGTAGGGGCTAGCGGGCTCACAGATACGCAGTATTTT,CASSVGASGLTDTQYF
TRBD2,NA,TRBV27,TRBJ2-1,TGTGCCAGCAGTTCGGGACTAGCGGGTTCCTACAATGAGCAGTTCTTC,CASSSGLAGSYNEQFF
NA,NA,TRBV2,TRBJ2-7,TGTGCCAGCAGTGAATATGGGCCAGGGGCCTACGAGCAGTACTTC,CASSEYGPGAYEQYF
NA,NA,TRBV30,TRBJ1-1,TGTGCCTGGAGTGTTGTGACAGCTTTGATGAACACTGAAGCTTTCTTT,CAWSVVTALMNTEAFF
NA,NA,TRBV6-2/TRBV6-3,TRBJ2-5,TGTGCCAGCAGTTACGGTACTAGTCAGGTGGAGACCCAGTACTTC,CASSYGTSQVETQYF
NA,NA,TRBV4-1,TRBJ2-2,TGCGCCAGCAGCCAAGATAGGGCGGGGACAGCTAACACCGGGGAGCTGTCTTTT,CASSQDRAGTANTGELSF
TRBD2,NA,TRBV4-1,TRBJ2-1,TGCGCCAGCAGCCTTTTTAGCGGGGGGGTCAGCTCCTACAATGAGCAGTTCTTC,CASSLFSGGVSSYNEQFF
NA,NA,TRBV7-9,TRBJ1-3,TGTGCCAGCAGCTTAGGAACGGTCTCTGGAAACACCATATATTTT,CASSLGTVSGNTIYF
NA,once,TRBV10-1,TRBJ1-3,TGCGCCAGCAGTGGAGGGAGCTCTGGAAACACCATATATTTT,CASSGGSSGNTIYF
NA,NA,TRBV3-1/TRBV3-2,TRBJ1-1,TGTGCCAGCAGCCACAGCACTGAAGCTTTCTTT,CASSHSTEAFF
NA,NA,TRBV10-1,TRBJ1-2,TGCGCCAGCAGTGAGTACAGGGAATATGGCTACACCTTC,CASSEYREYGYTF
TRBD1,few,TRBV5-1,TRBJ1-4,TGCGCCAGCAGCCCGGGACAGATTAATGAAAAACTGTTTTTT,CASSPGQINEKLFF
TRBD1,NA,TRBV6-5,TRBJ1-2,TGTGCCAGCAGTTCACAGGGGTACTATGGCTACACCTTC,CASSSQGYYGYTF
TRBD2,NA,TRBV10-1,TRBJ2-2,TGCGCCAGCAGTCGGACTAGCGGGGGGAACACCGGGGAGCTGTTTTTT,CASSRTSGGNTGELFF
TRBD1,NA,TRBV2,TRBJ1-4,TGTGCCACCGGGCCGGGACAGGGAAGGGGAGCAACTAATGAAAAACTGTTTTTT,CATGPGQGRGATNEKLFF
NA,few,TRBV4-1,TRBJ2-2,TGCGCCAGCAGCCAAGATAGGGCGGGGACAGCTAACACCGGGGAGCTGTTTTTT,CASSQDRAGTANTGELFF
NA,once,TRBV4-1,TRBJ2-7,TGCGCCAGCAGCATAACTGATACCTACGAGCAGTACTTC,CASSITDTYEQYF
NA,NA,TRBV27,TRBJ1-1,TGTGCCAGCAGTCCCGACAGGTACCTGGGCTCTGAAGCTTTCTTT,CASSPDRYLGSEAFF
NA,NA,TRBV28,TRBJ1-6,TGTGCCAGCAGTTTAGCGGGAATGGTTTCACCCCTCCACTTT,CASSLAGMVSPLHF
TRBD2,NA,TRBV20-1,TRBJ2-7,TGCAGTGCTAGTGAGGGACTAGCGGGGCCGAACGAGCAGTACTTC,CSASEGLAGPNEQYF
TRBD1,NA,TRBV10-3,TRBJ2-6,TGTGCCACAGGGACAGCACTCCTACAATTCTCTGGGGCCAACGTCCTGACTTTC,CATGTALLQFSGANVLTF
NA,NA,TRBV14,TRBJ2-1,TGTGCCAGCAGCCAAGATTCGCGGGGAGGTTCCCGCTACAATGAGCAGTTCTTC,CASSQDSRGGSRYNEQFF
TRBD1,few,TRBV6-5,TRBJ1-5,TGTGCCAGCAGACACCGGGACAGGGCTCAGCCCCAGCATTTT,CASRHRDRAQPQHF
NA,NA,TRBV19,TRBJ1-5,TGTGCCAGTAGCCTCCCTGCGACGGAGGCATCAAGCAATCAGCCCCAGCATTTT,CASSLPATEASSNQPQHF
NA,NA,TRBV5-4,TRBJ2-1,TGTGCCAGCAGCTGGAGGGTCTCGCCTTTATACTCCTACAATGAGCAGTTCTTC,CASSWRVSPLYSYNEQFF
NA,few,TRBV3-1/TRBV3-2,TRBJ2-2,TGTGCCAGCAGCCAAGGCGCCTTTAACACCGGGGAGCTGTTTTTT,CASSQGAFNTGELFF
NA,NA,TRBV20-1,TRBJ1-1,TGCAGTGCTAGAGATTTACTTGAAGCTTTCTTT,CSARDLLEAFF